This T cell receptor (beta chain) derives from a study of healthy donors' naive CD4 and CD8 T cells. Each TCR library used approximately 500 ng of total RNA and a linear amplification protocol. TCRdb processed the reads anew with MiXCR; each CDR3 protein has one entry. The sample has about 180,000 distinct CDR3 sequences; about four fifths are singletons. The CDR3 has 14 residues. CDR1 is SGHNT, CDR2 YYREEE, per germline (reference sequence). After removal of 3 bases from V and 9 bases from J, the junction contained 7 bases not matched to a gene. The sample consisted of naive CD4+ and CD8+ T cells sorted from blood, pooled from several donors. The chain uses TRBV5-4 and TRBJ2-1; 9 positions match TRBD2. This receptor was taken from a pool of human donors in good health; the sample pools cells from several healthy donors. CDR3 protein: CASSSSGGTTEQFF. DNA for the CDR3: TGTGCCAGCAGCTCCAGCGGGGGGACCACTGAGCAGTTCTTC.